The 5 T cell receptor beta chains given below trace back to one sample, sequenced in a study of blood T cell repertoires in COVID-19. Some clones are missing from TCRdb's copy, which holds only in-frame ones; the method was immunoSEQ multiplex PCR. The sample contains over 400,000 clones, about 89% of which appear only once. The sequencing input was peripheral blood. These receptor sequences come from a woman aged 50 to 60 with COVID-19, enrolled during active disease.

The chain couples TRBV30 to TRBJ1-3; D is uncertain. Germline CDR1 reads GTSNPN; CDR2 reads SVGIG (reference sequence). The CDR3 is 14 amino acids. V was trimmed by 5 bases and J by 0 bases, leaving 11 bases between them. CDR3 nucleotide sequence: TGTGCCTGGCAACCGGACTTCTCTGGAAACACCATATATTTT. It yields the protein CAWQPDFSGNTIYF.

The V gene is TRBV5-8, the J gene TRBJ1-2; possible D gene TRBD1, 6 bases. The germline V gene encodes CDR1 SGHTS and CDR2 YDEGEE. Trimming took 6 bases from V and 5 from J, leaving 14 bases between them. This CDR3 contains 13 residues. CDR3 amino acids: CASMGAPSYGYTF. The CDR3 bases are TGTGCCAGCATGGGGGCACCTTCATATGGCTACACCTTC.

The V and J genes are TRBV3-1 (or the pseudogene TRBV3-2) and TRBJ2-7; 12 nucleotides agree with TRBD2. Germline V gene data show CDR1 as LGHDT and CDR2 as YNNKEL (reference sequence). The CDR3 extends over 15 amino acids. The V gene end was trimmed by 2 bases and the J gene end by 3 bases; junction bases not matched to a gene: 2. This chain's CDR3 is CASSQQLAGGYEQYF. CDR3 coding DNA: TGTGCCAGCAGCCAACAACTAGCGGGGGGCTACGAGCAGTACTTC.

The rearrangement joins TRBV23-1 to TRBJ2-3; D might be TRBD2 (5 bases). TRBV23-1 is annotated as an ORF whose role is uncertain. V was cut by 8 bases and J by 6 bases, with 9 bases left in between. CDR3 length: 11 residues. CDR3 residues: CASGTRDTQYF. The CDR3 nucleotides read TGCGCCAGCGGAACTAGGGATACGCAGTATTTT.

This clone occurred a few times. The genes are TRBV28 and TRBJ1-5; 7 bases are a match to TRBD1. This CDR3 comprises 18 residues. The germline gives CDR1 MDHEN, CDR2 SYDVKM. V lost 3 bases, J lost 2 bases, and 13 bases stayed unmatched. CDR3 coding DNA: TGTGCCAGCAGTTTGACAGGGATGAGAGTATTGGGCAATCAGCCCCAGCATTTT. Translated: CASSLTGMRVLGNQPQHF.